Presented here are 16 T cell receptor beta chains from one specimen sequenced in a study of cytomegalovirus exposure and HLA in healthy donors. PCR amplification relied on 60 Vbeta primers (plus 13 Jbeta primers). Some clones are missing from TCRdb's copy, which holds only in-frame ones; the method was immunoSEQ multiplex PCR. The sample lists about 130,000 clones; more than 80% were seen once. The sequencing sample was made of PBMCs. All receptors derive from a woman aged 35 to 49 in good health and CMV-seropositive.

J is TRBJ1-1 and V is TRBV11-2; no reliable D call. This CDR3 is 12 amino acids long. Trimming cost V 5 bases and J 10 bases, with 14 bases left between them. CDR1 and CDR2 (germline): SGHAT, FQNNGV. CDR3 DNA sequence: TGTGCCAGCAGCAGCACGGGGTTATCAGCTTTCTTT. Translating it yields CASSSTGLSAFF.

The chain joins TRBV7-2 to TRBJ1-2; TRBD1 matches at 8 bases. V was clipped by 5 bases and J by 4 bases; unmatched bases: 3. The germline V gene encodes CDR1 SGHTA and CDR2 FQGNSA. This CDR3 comprises 13 residues. CDR3 in amino acids: CASSTDRGYGYTF. The CDR3 region has the DNA TGTGCCAGCAGCACAGACAGGGGCTATGGCTACACCTTC. The full variable domain, in which reference TRBV7-2 and TRBJ1-2 provide the parts outside the CDR3, is GAGVSQSPSNKVTEKGKDVELRCDPISGHTALYWYRQSLGQGLEFLIYFQGNSAPDKSGLPSDRFSAERTGGSVSTLTIQRTQQEDSAVYLCASSTDRGYGYTFGSGTRLTVV.

This rearrangement joins TRBV7-6 to TRBJ1-2; a weak D match, TRBD1 (5 bases). V lost 5 bases and J 7 bases, leaving 26 bases between the germline ends. CDR3 length equals 17 residues. Germline CDR1 reads SGHVS; CDR2 reads FNYEAQ. CDR3 coding DNA: TGTGCCAGCAGCAGAGACCCCGACAGTCAGTCCCGTATTGGCTACACCTTC. It specifies CASSRDPDSQSRIGYTF.

The chain uses TRBV5-4 and TRBJ2-5, with 7 bases that match TRBD1. The length of the CDR3 is 14 residues. The J segment lost 5 bases and the V segment lost 4 bases, leaving 8 bases of the junction unmatched. CDR1 and CDR2 from the germline V gene are SGHNT and YYREEE (reference sequence). CDR3 coding DNA: TGTGCCAGCAGCCCCAAGACAGGGTTGGAGACCCAGTACTTC. It translates to CASSPKTGLETQYF.

The chain recombines TRBV19 with TRBJ2-7; 8 bases are shared with TRBD1. The junction had 9 bases not matched to a gene; V was cut back by 3 bases and J by 2 bases. The length of the CDR3 is 16 residues. The germline gives CDR1 LNHDA, CDR2 SQIVND (reference sequence). The CDR3 loop reads CASSMDRAGPTYEQYF. The CDR3 nucleotides read TGTGCCAGTAGTATGGACAGGGCAGGTCCCACCTACGAGCAGTACTTC.

The V gene is TRBV5-1, the J gene TRBJ1-1; no reliable D call. V was trimmed by 3 bases and J by 1 base, leaving 7 bases between them. The germline V gene has CDR1 SGHRS and CDR2 YFSETQ. The CDR3 consists of 13 residues. In DNA form, the CDR3 reads TGCGCCAGCAGCTCCTCAGGGAACACTGAAGCTTTCTTT. As protein: CASSSSGNTEAFF.

The chain has TRBV9 and TRBJ2-1; tentative D call: TRBD1 (5 bases). The CDR3 is made up of 14 amino acids. CDR1 and CDR2 (germline): SGDLS, YYNGEE. V was cut by 0 bases and J by 4 bases, with 8 bases left in between. The CDR3 region is CASSVGQGYNEQFF. The CDR3 nucleotides are TGTGCCAGCAGCGTAGGGCAGGGTTACAATGAGCAGTTCTTC.

The V gene is TRBV7-2, the J gene TRBJ1-1; D is undetermined. The CDR3 extends over 13 amino acids. The V gene's germline CDR1 is SGHTA and CDR2 FQGNSA. The germline V and J ends were trimmed by 4 bases and 0 bases, with 6 bases remaining between them. The CDR3 coding sequence is TGTGCCAGCAGCTCAAGCATGAACACTGAAGCTTTCTTT. This encodes CASSSSMNTEAFF.

The rearrangement uses TRBV15 and TRBJ1-2, with D perhaps matching TRBD1 (6 bases). V lost 5 bases and J lost 6, with 13 bases in between. This CDR3 has 13 residues. CDR1 is LNHNV and CDR2 is YYDKDF in the germline V gene (reference sequence). CDR3 amino acids: CATSGYRVHGYTF. CDR3 in DNA: TGTGCCACCAGCGGATACAGGGTTCATGGCTACACCTTC.

The V call is TRBV30, the J call TRBJ1-4; 8 bases fit TRBD1. This CDR3 spans 16 amino acids. Germline V gene data show CDR1 as GTSNPN and CDR2 as SVGIG (reference sequence). V was clipped by 5 bases and J by 7 bases; unmatched bases: 15. The chain's CDR3 is CAWLAGQGKIGEKLFF. The CDR3 coding sequence is TGTGCCTGGCTCGCCGGACAGGGAAAGATTGGTGAAAAACTGTTTTTT.

This chain connects TRBV19 to TRBJ1-3; 8 positions match TRBD1. Trimming at V came to 8 bases and at J to 0 bases, leaving 6 bases not matched to a gene. The germline V gene encodes CDR1 LNHDA and CDR2 SQIVND (reference sequence). The CDR3 extends over 15 amino acids. In DNA, the CDR3 is TGTGCCAGTGTTGACAGGGGCAACTCTGGAAACACCATATATTTT. Its translation: CASVDRGNSGNTIYF.

The rearrangement joins TRBV9 to TRBJ1-2, with D perhaps TRBD1 (5 bases). The CDR3 runs to 17 residues. V lost 2 bases, J lost 4 bases, and 21 bases lay in between. Germline CDR1 is SGDLS and CDR2 is YYNGEE. The CDR3 nucleotides read TGTGCCAGCAGCGTCCAGGTCGGGGGTATCGGAGTCTATGGCTACACCTTC. This gives the protein CASSVQVGGIGVYGYTF.

The V call is TRBV28, the J call TRBJ1-2; D gene ambiguous. CDR1 is MDHEN, CDR2 SYDVKM, per germline. V shed 5 bases and J shed 4 bases, with 11 bases lying between them. There are 13 residues in the CDR3. CDR3 loop: CASSTRVGYGYTF. The CDR3 nucleotides are TGTGCCAGCAGTACTCGGGTCGGCTATGGCTACACCTTC.

The chain carries TRBV7-8 and TRBJ1-5; 7 nucleotides match TRBD1. Losses at the gene ends were 5 bases for V and 3 bases for J; bases not matched to a gene: 13. Germline loops: CDR1 SGHVS, CDR2 FQNEAQ. CDR3 size: 17 residues. CDR3 nucleotide sequence: TGTGCCAGCAGCCAGGGGGGAGGTGACAGCCACAATCAGCCCCAGCATTTT. This translates into CASSQGGGDSHNQPQHF.

This chain connects TRBV28 to TRBJ2-7, with 9 bases matching TRBD2. After removal of 8 bases from V and 5 bases from J, the junction contained 13 bases not matched to a gene. Germline CDR1 MDHEN, CDR2 SYDVKM. The CDR3 has 15 amino acids. CDR3 protein: CASSPRGLAGNEQYF. For the CDR3, the DNA is TGTGCCAGCTCCCCGAGGGGCCTAGCGGGAAACGAGCAGTACTTC.

This clone was recorded a few times. The CDR3 DNA reads as TGTGCCAGCAGCCCCCCTAGCGGGTACAATGAGCAGTTCTTC. Translating it yields CASSPPSGYNEQFF. The gene calls are TRBV7-9 and TRBJ2-1; 8 positions match TRBD2. In germline, CDR1 is SEHNR, CDR2 FQNEAQ (reference sequence). This CDR3 is built from 14 residues. V gave up 5 bases and J gave up 4 bases; unmatched junction bases: 4.